Listed below are T cell receptor beta chains from one sample, sequenced in a study of immune evolution from preneoplasia to lung adenocarcinoma. Profiling relied on immunoSEQ multiplex PCR, and the TCRdb table lists in-frame clones only, not all of them. The sample gives over 30,000 clones, 60% to 75% of which show up once; about 5.7% is in the top ten. The specimen sequenced was FFPE invasive lung adenocarcinoma tissue. These receptors came from a person aged 55 to 70 with lung adenocarcinoma. Both conserved end residues are part of each CDR3. A D gene is named only where the DNA matches it firmly. A row's size may be missing; if present it is once, few, many or a size class.

clone_size: medium-sized
j_call: TRBJ1-5
v_call: TRBV2
d_call: TRBD1
cdr3_nt: TGTGCCAGCAGCGGACAGGGTTTAGATCAGCCCCAGCATTTT
cdr3_aa: CASSGQGLDQPQHF

clone_size: NA
j_call: TRBJ1-3
v_call: TRBV30
d_call: NA
cdr3_nt: TGTGCCTGGAGTCGGAGTTTCGGGGGAGCTGGAAACACCATATATTTT
cdr3_aa: CAWSRSFGGAGNTIYF

clone_size: NA
j_call: TRBJ1-1
v_call: TRBV19
d_call: NA
cdr3_nt: TGTGCCAGTACCCTAACAGAGAACACTGAAGCTTTCTTT
cdr3_aa: CASTLTENTEAFF

clone_size: NA
j_call: TRBJ2-1
v_call: TRBV5-1
d_call: TRBD2
cdr3_nt: TGCGCCAGCAGCTTGGGTCCCGCGGGAGACCATGAGCAGTTCTTC
cdr3_aa: CASSLGPAGDHEQFF

clone_size: once
j_call: TRBJ2-2
v_call: TRBV9
d_call: TRBD1
cdr3_nt: TGTGCCAGCAGCGCGAGAGACAGGGGCCGACGGGAGCTGTTTTTT
cdr3_aa: CASSARDRGRRELFF

clone_size: NA
j_call: TRBJ2-5
v_call: TRBV15
d_call: TRBD2
cdr3_nt: TGTGCCACCCGGACTAGCGGCCGAATGGAGACCCAGTACTTC
cdr3_aa: CATRTSGRMETQYF

clone_size: few
j_call: TRBJ1-4
v_call: TRBV27
d_call: TRBD1
cdr3_nt: TGTGCCAGCAGTTTATCGGGTAGAGGACAGGGTAATGAAAAACTGTTTTTT
cdr3_aa: CASSLSGRGQGNEKLFF

clone_size: NA
j_call: TRBJ2-7
v_call: TRBV12-5
d_call: NA
cdr3_nt: TGTGCTAGTGGGACGGGGACCATAAAGGGGTACTTC
cdr3_aa: CASGTGTIKGYF

clone_size: NA
j_call: TRBJ2-2
v_call: TRBV7-9
d_call: TRBD1
cdr3_nt: TGTGCCAGCAGCCCTAGACAGGGGGTAACCGGGGAGCTGTTTTTT
cdr3_aa: CASSPRQGVTGELFF

clone_size: NA
j_call: TRBJ2-3
v_call: TRBV4-2
d_call: NA
cdr3_nt: TGTGCCAGCAGCCAAGGGTCAGCTGGCACAGATACGCAGTATTTT
cdr3_aa: CASSQGSAGTDTQYF

clone_size: NA
j_call: TRBJ2-7
v_call: TRBV2
d_call: TRBD1
cdr3_nt: TGTGCCAGCAGTCCCGGGACAGGCTACCACGAGCAGTACTTC
cdr3_aa: CASSPGTGYHEQYF

clone_size: NA
j_call: TRBJ2-7
v_call: TRBV19
d_call: TRBD1
cdr3_nt: TGTGCCAGTAGTATAGGGCGAGGCAGGGGGCTTTACGAGCAGTACTTC
cdr3_aa: CASSIGRGRGLYEQYF

clone_size: NA
j_call: TRBJ1-2
v_call: TRBV5-5
d_call: NA
cdr3_nt: TGTGCCAGCAGCCCACGCAGGGATCCTCGAAGCTATGGCTACACCTTC
cdr3_aa: CASSPRRDPRSYGYTF

clone_size: NA
j_call: TRBJ2-1
v_call: TRBV6-1
d_call: TRBD2
cdr3_nt: TGTGCCAGCAGTGTTAACGTAGCGGGGCGACGGTTCTTC
cdr3_aa: CASSVNVAGRRFF

clone_size: few
j_call: TRBJ1-1
v_call: TRBV30
d_call: TRBD1
cdr3_nt: TGTGCCTGGGTTGGGACAGAGAACACTGAAGCTTTCTTT
cdr3_aa: CAWVGTENTEAFF

clone_size: NA
j_call: TRBJ2-7
v_call: TRBV6-6
d_call: NA
cdr3_nt: TGTGCCAGCAGTTACCTCCACGAGGGAAACTACGAGCAGTACTTC
cdr3_aa: CASSYLHEGNYEQYF

clone_size: NA
j_call: TRBJ2-1
v_call: TRBV6-6
d_call: NA
cdr3_nt: TGTGCCAGCAGTCCAGCAGGGGACTACAATGAACAGTTCTTC
cdr3_aa: CASSPAGDYNEQFF

clone_size: NA
j_call: TRBJ2-7
v_call: TRBV6-1
d_call: NA
cdr3_nt: TGTGCCAACTCGGAGGGGACCGGCCCCTACGAGCAGTACTTC
cdr3_aa: CANSEGTGPYEQYF

clone_size: NA
j_call: TRBJ1-1
v_call: TRBV5-1
d_call: NA
cdr3_nt: TGCGCCAGCAGCTTGGTTTATGGGAGTACTGAAGCTTTCTTT
cdr3_aa: CASSLVYGSTEAFF

clone_size: NA
j_call: TRBJ2-3
v_call: TRBV7-2
d_call: TRBD2
cdr3_nt: TGTGCCAGCAGCAAGACTAGCGGGAGGGCTGGAGATACGCAGTATTTT
cdr3_aa: CASSKTSGRAGDTQYF

clone_size: few
j_call: TRBJ1-1
v_call: TRBV2
d_call: NA
cdr3_nt: TGTGCCAGCAACAAACCGGGACAACCGAACACTGAAGCTTTCTTT
cdr3_aa: CASNKPGQPNTEAFF

clone_size: NA
j_call: TRBJ2-2
v_call: TRBV28
d_call: TRBD2
cdr3_nt: TGTGCCAGCAGTTTAGCGGGAGGGACGGCGGGGGAGCTGTTTTTT
cdr3_aa: CASSLAGGTAGELFF

clone_size: NA
j_call: TRBJ2-1
v_call: TRBV11-2
d_call: TRBD2
cdr3_nt: TGTGCCAGCAGCTTACCGGGAGGGCAGGGAAGAGAGCAGTTCTTC
cdr3_aa: CASSLPGGQGREQFF

clone_size: NA
j_call: TRBJ2-2
v_call: TRBV4-1
d_call: NA
cdr3_nt: TGCGCCAGCAGCCAAGATGGGTACATCGCGAACACCGGGGAGCTGTTTTTT
cdr3_aa: CASSQDGYIANTGELFF

clone_size: NA
j_call: TRBJ1-4
v_call: TRBV18
d_call: NA
cdr3_nt: TGTGCCAGCTCACCACCAGGGGAAGTAACTAATGAAAAACTGTTTTTT
cdr3_aa: CASSPPGEVTNEKLFF

clone_size: once
j_call: TRBJ1-1
v_call: TRBV6-4
d_call: TRBD1
cdr3_nt: TGTGCCAGCAGTGATACCCCCGGACAGGGTTCCACTGAAGCTTTCTTT
cdr3_aa: CASSDTPGQGSTEAFF

clone_size: NA
j_call: TRBJ1-5
v_call: TRBV18
d_call: NA
cdr3_nt: TGTGCCAGCTCACCTAATCCGCTAGAGAGGGGGCAGCCCCAGCATTTT
cdr3_aa: CASSPNPLERGQPQHF

clone_size: NA
j_call: TRBJ1-2
v_call: TRBV6-5
d_call: TRBD1
cdr3_nt: TGTGCCAGCAGTTACGACAGGGGGCCCGATGGCTACACCTTC
cdr3_aa: CASSYDRGPDGYTF

clone_size: NA
j_call: TRBJ1-5
v_call: TRBV19
d_call: NA
cdr3_nt: TGTGCCAGTAGTACCCCGGGAGAGTTTAATCAGCCCCAGCATTTT
cdr3_aa: CASSTPGEFNQPQHF

clone_size: NA
j_call: TRBJ1-4
v_call: TRBV11-2
d_call: NA
cdr3_nt: TGTGCCAGCAGCTTAACCGGGACCGGGGAAAAACTGTTTTTT
cdr3_aa: CASSLTGTGEKLFF

clone_size: few
j_call: TRBJ2-7
v_call: TRBV2
d_call: NA
cdr3_nt: TGTGCCAGCACCCTGACATCTTACGAGCAGTACTTC
cdr3_aa: CASTLTSYEQYF

clone_size: NA
j_call: TRBJ1-1
v_call: TRBV7-9
d_call: TRBD1
cdr3_nt: TGTGCCAGCAGCTCGGGACAGGGGATGAACACTGAAGCTTTCTTT
cdr3_aa: CASSSGQGMNTEAFF

clone_size: few
j_call: TRBJ2-1
v_call: TRBV10-3
d_call: NA
cdr3_nt: TGTGCCATCAGTGAGTATGAGGGCGCGGCTGGTCATGAGCAGTTCTTC
cdr3_aa: CAISEYEGAAGHEQFF

clone_size: NA
j_call: TRBJ2-1
v_call: TRBV5-1
d_call: NA
cdr3_nt: TGCGCCAGCAGCTTGACCACAGGGAAGGTTTCCTACAATGAGCAGTTCTTC
cdr3_aa: CASSLTTGKVSYNEQFF